Shown below are 28 T cell receptor beta chains from a single sample sequenced in a study of blood T cell repertoires in COVID-19. TCRdb's table, derived via immunoSEQ multiplex PCR, lists solely in-frame clones and lacks some. The sample includes about 43,000 clones, roughly 90% of them seen just once. The sequenced sample was peripheral blood. The receptors were gathered from a human donor in a cohort sampled during active COVID-19.

The gene calls are TRBV7-6 and TRBJ1-1; D uncertain. The CDR3 is made up of 14 amino acids. V was clipped by 4 bases and J by 4 bases, with 13 bases between them. Germline-derived CDR1 and CDR2 are SGHVS and FNYEAQ. The CDR3 DNA reads as TGTGCCAGCAGCTCTACCCAGCGGAGCACTGAAGCTTTCTTT. Translation gives CASSSTQRSTEAFF.

The gene calls are TRBV5-4 and TRBJ1-4; 9 bases align to TRBD1. CDR3 length: 16 residues. Germline trimming cut 4 bases from V and 4 bases from J; bases unmatched to any gene: 8. Germline V gives CDR1 SGHNT, CDR2 YYREEE (reference sequence). The CDR3 region is CASSDTGTGFNEKLFF. The CDR3, as DNA: TGTGCCAGCAGCGATACCGGGACAGGGTTTAATGAAAAACTGTTTTTT.

The chain employs TRBV2 and TRBJ1-5; D is perhaps TRBD1 (6 bases). The germline gives CDR1 SNHLY, CDR2 FYNNEI. The CDR3 length is 13 residues. Between the trimmed V and J ends, which lost 4 bases and 7 bases, there was a span of 11 bases. This chain's CDR3 is CASSAGAGQPQHF. CDR3 DNA sequence: TGTGCCAGCAGTGCAGGGGCAGGCCAGCCCCAGCATTTT.

This clone was seen a handful of times. The V and J genes are TRBV3-1 (or the pseudogene TRBV3-2) and TRBJ2-1, with D unclear. CDR1 is LGHDT, CDR2 YNNKEL, per germline (reference sequence). CDR3 length: 15 amino acids. V lost 0 bases to trimming and J lost 4 bases, with 10 bases between them. CDR3 residues: CASSQDSRRYNEQFF. Here the CDR3 DNA reads TGTGCCAGCAGCCAAGATTCAAGGAGATACAATGAGCAGTTCTTC.

V is TRBV7-2 and J is TRBJ1-2, with 8 bases aligning to TRBD1. This CDR3 has 13 residues. Trimming took 5 bases from V and 8 from J; bases not matched to a gene: 7. Germline CDR1 SGHTA, CDR2 FQGNSA. CDR3 sequence (DNA): TGTGCCAGCAGCGTGGGACAGGCTGACGGCTACACCTTC. Translated: CASSVGQADGYTF.

The chain carries TRBV7-2 and TRBJ1-1, with 7 bases fitting TRBD1. The CDR3 is made up of 15 amino acids. V gave up 3 bases and J gave up 1 base; unmatched junction bases: 5. Germline lookup yields CDR1 SGHTA and CDR2 FQGNSA. CDR3 nucleotides: TGTGCCAGCAGCTTGACAGGGCTGACGAACACTGAAGCTTTCTTT. This sequence encodes CASSLTGLTNTEAFF. The variable domain in full, completed from reference TRBV7-2 and TRBJ1-1, reads GAGVSQSPSNKVTEKGKDVELRCDPISGHTALYWYRQSLGQGLEFLIYFQGNSAPDKSGLPSDRFSAERTGGSVSTLTIQRTQQEDSAVYLCASSLTGLTNTEAFFGQGTRLTVV.

The V gene is TRBV7-2, the J gene TRBJ2-5; TRBD1 matches at 9 bases. V gave up 3 bases and J gave up 4 bases; unmatched junction bases: 3. The CDR3 covers 14 residues. Germline V gene sequence: CDR1 SGHTA, CDR2 FQGNSA. The CDR3, as DNA: TGTGCCAGCAGCTTTGGACAGGGGCCAGAGACCCAGTACTTC. Its protein is CASSFGQGPETQYF.

This chain joins TRBV19 and TRBJ2-1; D perhaps matches TRBD2 (6 bases). V dropped 5 bases and J dropped 6 bases, with 17 bases sitting between them. The CDR3 totals 15 residues. CDR1 and CDR2 from the germline V gene are LNHDA and SQIVND (reference sequence). The CDR3: CASSALTSRGNEQFF. CDR3 nucleotide sequence: TGTGCCAGTAGTGCCCTGACTAGTCGGGGCAATGAGCAGTTCTTC.

The chain couples TRBV7-9 to TRBJ2-5; D possibly corresponds to TRBD2 (6 bases). The germline CDR1 and CDR2 sequences are SEHNR and FQNEAQ (reference sequence). Deletions cut 2 bases from V and 1 base from J, with 14 bases between. The CDR3 length is 16 residues. CDR3 sequence: CASSLIPGVAQETQYF. The CDR3 DNA sequence: TGTGCCAGCAGCTTAATTCCGGGGGTAGCCCAAGAGACCCAGTACTTC.

The rearrangement joins TRBV7-9 to TRBJ2-2; 10 positions match TRBD2. The CDR3 length is 17 residues. Trimming cost V 1 base and J 0 bases; bases outside gene matches: 2. CDR1 and CDR2 (germline): SEHNR, FQNEAQ (reference sequence). The CDR3 sequence: CASSLVAGGSNTGELFF. For the CDR3, the DNA is TGTGCCAGCAGCTTAGTAGCGGGGGGCTCGAACACCGGGGAGCTGTTTTTT. Full variable domain (missing parts from reference TRBV7-9 and TRBJ2-2): DTGVSQNPRHKITKRGQNVTFRCDPISEHNRLYWYRQTLGQGPEFLTYFQNEAQLEKSRLLSDRFSAERPKGSFSTLEIQRTEQGDSAMYLCASSLVAGGSNTGELFFGEGSRLTVL.

V is TRBV7-3 and J is TRBJ2-1, with 10 bases fitting TRBD2. V shed 3 bases and J 6 bases; nucleotides not matched to a gene: 8. The CDR3 sequence is 16 residues long. CDR1 is SGHTA, CDR2 FQGTGA, per germline. The chain's CDR3 is CASSFGISGGANEQFF. The DNA for the CDR3 is TGTGCCAGCAGCTTCGGGATAAGCGGGGGGGCCAATGAGCAGTTCTTC.

This chain uses TRBV2 with TRBJ1-3; weak D call: TRBD1 (6 bases). The V and J ends lost 7 bases and 1 base respectively, with 14 bases between them. The germline gives CDR1 SNHLY, CDR2 FYNNEI. This CDR3 has 15 amino acids. The CDR3 DNA sequence: TGTGCCAGCATGGCGCAGGGGCTATCTGGAAACACCATATATTTT. The encoded protein is CASMAQGLSGNTIYF.

The V gene is TRBV19, the J gene TRBJ2-7, with 8 bases matching TRBD2. V trimming: 6 bases; J trimming: 4 bases; junction bases outside the gene matches: 8. Germline lookup yields CDR1 LNHDA and CDR2 SQIVND (reference sequence). CDR3 length equals 14 residues. The CDR3 spells CASSPGLGTYEQYF. The CDR3, as DNA: TGTGCCAGTAGCCCGGGACTAGGGACTTACGAGCAGTACTTC. The variable domain in full, completed from reference TRBV19 and TRBJ2-7, reads DGGITQSPKYLFRKEGQNVTLSCEQNLNHDAMYWYRQDPGQGLRLIYYSQIVNDFQKGDIAEGYSVSREKKESFPLTVTSAQKNPTAFYLCASSPGLGTYEQYFGPGTRLTVT.

The rearrangement links TRBV5-4 to TRBJ2-5; 7 bases are a match to TRBD1. Germline CDR1 and CDR2: SGHNT and YYREEE (reference sequence). The CDR3 is made up of 13 amino acids. The J segment lost 6 bases and the V segment lost 4 bases, leaving 6 bases of the junction unmatched. This CDR3 is CASSPGQAQTQYF. In nucleotides, the CDR3 is TGTGCCAGCAGCCCTGGACAGGCCCAGACCCAGTACTTC.

The chain has TRBV27 and TRBJ2-2; 14 nucleotides line up with TRBD2. V trimming: 3 bases; J trimming: 1 base; junction bases outside the gene matches: 4. The CDR3 spans 18 residues. Germline V gene lookup returns CDR1 MNHEY and CDR2 SMNVEV (reference sequence). CDR3 sequence: CASSLGTSGGMNTGELFF. The DNA of the CDR3 is TGTGCCAGCAGTTTGGGGACTAGCGGGGGTATGAACACCGGGGAGCTGTTTTTT.

The chain employs TRBV18 and TRBJ2-1; tentative D call: TRBD1 (5 bases). Trimming took 3 bases from V and 5 from J, leaving 11 bases between them. The germline CDR1 and CDR2 sequences are KGHSH and LQKENI. This CDR3 contains 14 residues. The chain's CDR3 is CASSPQGIDNEQFF. The CDR3 coding sequence is TGTGCCAGCTCACCGCAGGGTATAGACAATGAGCAGTTCTTC. The full variable domain, rest sourced from reference TRBV18 and TRBJ2-1, is NAGVMQNPRHLVRRRGQEARLRCSPMKGHSHVYWYRQLPEEGLKFMVYLQKENIIDESGMPKERFSAEFPKEGPSILRIQQVVRGDSAAYFCASSPQGIDNEQFFGPGTRLTVL.

This clone came up once. The chain couples TRBV6-2 or TRBV6-3 to TRBJ2-1; 8 nucleotides agree with TRBD1. There are 15 residues in the CDR3. Germline V gives CDR1 MNHEY, CDR2 SVGEGT. With V trimmed by 3 bases and J by 6 bases, 7 bases remained unmatched. The CDR3 sequence: CASSYSKQGGNEQFF. CDR3 in DNA: TGTGCCAGCAGTTATAGTAAACAGGGGGGCAATGAGCAGTTCTTC.

This clone was observed a few times. The rearrangement uses TRBV10-1 and TRBJ1-3, with D unresolved. The CDR3 totals 14 residues. V was trimmed by 3 bases and J by 0 bases, leaving 6 bases between them. Germline CDR1 WNHNN, CDR2 SYGVQD (reference sequence). The CDR3 nucleotides read TGCGCCAGCAGTGATTCGGGCTCTGGAAACACCATATATTTT. Protein product: CASSDSGSGNTIYF.

The genes are TRBV3-1 (or the pseudogene TRBV3-2) and TRBJ2-1; perhaps TRBD2 as D (6 bases). Germline CDR1 LGHDT, CDR2 YNNKEL (reference sequence). V was shortened by 2 bases and J by 5 bases, with 13 bases between the two germline ends. The CDR3 runs to 15 residues. CDR3 coding DNA: TGTGCCAGCAGCCAATCGGGGACTCTCGACAATGAGCAGTTCTTC. Residues: CASSQSGTLDNEQFF.

The chain combines TRBV19 with TRBJ1-5; D ambiguous. This CDR3 is 14 amino acids long. From germline, CDR1 is LNHDA and CDR2 SQIVND (reference sequence). Deletions cut 6 bases from V and 9 bases from J, with 18 bases between. In DNA, the CDR3 is TGTGCCAGTAGCCCACGGGAGGGCTCGGGGCCCCAGCATTTT. Amino acids: CASSPREGSGPQHF.

The chain carries TRBV27 and TRBJ2-3, with TRBD2 identical over 7 bases. V lost 4 bases and J lost 2; bases outside the gene matches: 6. This CDR3 has 15 residues. The germline V gene encodes CDR1 MNHEY and CDR2 SMNVEV (reference sequence). DNA for the CDR3: TGTGCCAGCAGTTCCATAGCGGGTTACACAGATACGCAGTATTTT. Amino acid sequence: CASSSIAGYTDTQYF.

The chain uses TRBV19 and TRBJ1-5; 10 bases align to TRBD1. CDR1 and CDR2 from the germline V gene are LNHDA and SQIVND (reference sequence). Trimming cost V 5 bases and J 1 base; bases outside gene matches: 5. The length of the CDR3 is 16 residues. In DNA form, the CDR3 reads TGTGCCAGTAGTGGGGACAGGGGAGGCAGCAATCAGCCCCAGCATTTT. This encodes CASSGDRGGSNQPQHF. Full variable domain (outside the CDR3, taken from reference TRBV19 and TRBJ1-5): DGGITQSPKYLFRKEGQNVTLSCEQNLNHDAMYWYRQDPGQGLRLIYYSQIVNDFQKGDIAEGYSVSREKKESFPLTVTSAQKNPTAFYLCASSGDRGGSNQPQHFGDGTRLSIL.

This chain connects TRBV6-5 to TRBJ2-3; TRBD2 is a possible D gene (7 bases). V lost 7 bases to trimming and J lost 0 bases, with 11 bases between them. CDR1 and CDR2 from the germline V gene are MNHEY and SVGAGI. The CDR3 spans 14 residues. This chain's CDR3 is CASNRGGSTDTQYF. CDR3 coding DNA: TGTGCCAGCAATAGGGGGGGCAGCACAGATACGCAGTATTTT.

The rearrangement links TRBV24-1 to TRBJ1-1, with D tentatively TRBD1 (6 bases). The CDR3 sequence is 12 residues long. Germline CDR1 KGHDR, CDR2 SFDVKD. V lost 11 bases and J 8 bases, leaving 17 bases between the germline ends. CDR3 bases: TGTGCCAGCAAAAGCGGGGGGCTCGAAGCTTTCTTT. It specifies CASKSGGLEAFF.

The CDR3 region has the DNA TGTGCCAGCAGCTTGTACACAGGGGAACTTATGGAGGGCTACACCTTC. It translates to CASSLYTGELMEGYTF. The rearrangement joins TRBV5-8 to TRBJ1-2; 7 nucleotides line up with TRBD1. Germline V lookup: CDR1 SGHTS, CDR2 YDEGEE. V dropped 1 base and J dropped 8; count of bases not matched to a gene: 14. This CDR3 region has 16 residues.

The chain recombines TRBV10-1 with TRBJ2-2, with 9 bases aligning to TRBD2. The germline V gene encodes CDR1 WNHNN and CDR2 SYGVQD (reference sequence). CDR3 size: 16 residues. After removal of 2 bases from V and 0 bases from J, the junction contained 1 base not matched to a gene. The CDR3 loop is CASSEAGGANTGELFF. CDR3 nucleotides: TGCGCCAGCAGTGAGGCGGGGGGGGCGAACACCGGGGAGCTGTTTTTT.

The chain combines TRBV29-1 with TRBJ2-7, with 14 positions matching TRBD2. Germline CDR1 SQVTM, CDR2 ANQGSEA. V trimming: 7 bases; J trimming: 1 base; junction bases outside the gene matches: 0. The CDR3 sequence is 13 residues long. CDR3 residues: CSGTSGGSYEQYF. CDR3 nucleotide sequence: TGCAGCGGGACTAGCGGGGGGTCCTACGAGCAGTACTTC.

The chain uses TRBV19 and TRBJ1-1, with TRBD1 matching 7 bases. Germline values: CDR1 LNHDA, CDR2 SQIVND (reference sequence). CDR3 length: 16 residues. The trim removed 5 bases at V and 0 bases at J, leaving 9 bases unmatched. The CDR3 is CASSPRGLDLNTEAFF. The CDR3 DNA reads as TGTGCCAGTAGTCCTAGGGGGCTTGATCTGAACACTGAAGCTTTCTTT.